Below, 10 T cell receptor beta chains from the same sample are listed, as sequenced in a study of cytomegalovirus exposure and HLA in healthy donors. The PCR employed 60 Vbeta primers together with 13 Jbeta primers. Method: immunoSEQ multiplex PCR; TCRdb's copy keeps in-frame clones and lacks some. The sample consists of more than 150,000 clones, about 78% of them appearing once. The material sequenced was PBMCs. These receptor sequences come from a male donor in good health and CMV-seronegative.

The chain couples TRBV5-1 to TRBJ1-2, with 7 bases lining up with TRBD1. Germline V CDR1 and CDR2: SGHRS, YFSETQ. V shed 4 bases, J shed 3 bases, and the junction held 9 bases outside the gene matches. The CDR3 is 15 residues long. Written as DNA, the CDR3 is TGCGCCAGCAGCCCCCGAGGACAGGATCACTATGGCTACACCTTC. Translating it yields CASSPRGQDHYGYTF.

This clone showed up just a few times. The rearrangement links TRBV20-1 to TRBJ2-5, with D unresolved. Deletions cut 6 bases from V and 5 bases from J, with 10 bases between. The CDR3 is 11 amino acids. Germline V gene lookup returns CDR1 DFQATT and CDR2 SNEGSKA (reference sequence). The CDR3 DNA reads as TGCAGTGCCTCGACAAAGGAGACCCAGTACTTC. It is translated as CSASTKETQYF.

This rearrangement joins TRBV2 to TRBJ1-2, with D hard to call. The germline V and J ends were trimmed by 4 bases and 1 base, with 10 bases remaining between them. Germline values: CDR1 SNHLY, CDR2 FYNNEI. The CDR3 spans 14 residues. CDR3 bases: TGTGCCAGCAGTGTAGCAGGAGATAACTATGGCTACACCTTC. Translating gives CASSVAGDNYGYTF.

Here the CDR3 reads CASSPRPGGEATSTDTQYF. CDR3 in DNA: TGTGCCAGCAGCCCCCGACCGGGGGGGGAAGCGACTAGCACAGATACGCAGTATTTT. The rearrangement links TRBV7-6 to TRBJ2-3, with TRBD2 identical over 8 bases. V trimming: 5 bases; J trimming: 0 bases; junction bases outside the gene matches: 16. The CDR3 length is 19 residues. Germline CDR1 reads SGHVS; CDR2 reads FNYEAQ.

The V gene is TRBV7-9, the J gene TRBJ2-7; 10 bases map to TRBD1. V lost 4 bases, J lost 2 bases, and 5 bases stayed unmatched. This CDR3 spans 15 amino acids. Looked up from germline, CDR1 is SEHNR and CDR2 is FQNEAQ (reference sequence). CDR3 sequence reads: CASSSIGTGAYEQYF. The CDR3 DNA reads TGTGCCAGCAGCTCTATCGGGACAGGGGCCTACGAGCAGTACTTC. Based on the CDR3 plus reference TRBV7-9 and TRBJ2-7, the full variable domain is DTGVSQNPRHKITKRGQNVTFRCDPISEHNRLYWYRQTLGQGPEFLTYFQNEAQLEKSRLLSDRFSAERPKGSFSTLEIQRTEQGDSAMYLCASSSIGTGAYEQYFGPGTRLTVT.

The chain combines TRBV10-3 with TRBJ2-1, with TRBD1 matching over 10 bases. Germline V gene data show CDR1 as ENHRY and CDR2 as SYGVKD. The junction had 3 bases not matched to a gene; V was cut back by 4 bases and J by 9 bases. The CDR3 contains 13 residues. The CDR3 DNA follows: TGTGCCATCAGTGGACAGGGGGCTCGTGAGCAGTTCTTC. Translating gives CAISGQGAREQFF.

The gene calls are TRBV18 and TRBJ2-7; D is possibly TRBD1 (6 bases). Between the trimmed V and J ends, which lost 0 bases and 5 bases, there was a span of 11 bases. There are 14 residues in the CDR3. The germline gives CDR1 KGHSH, CDR2 LQKENI. The CDR3 loop reads CASSPPNRVDEQYF. CDR3 coding DNA: TGTGCCAGCTCACCACCAAACAGGGTCGACGAGCAGTACTTC. Full variable domain (outside the CDR3, taken from reference TRBV18 and TRBJ2-7): NAGVMQNPRHLVRRRGQEARLRCSPMKGHSHVYWYRQLPEEGLKFMVYLQKENIIDESGMPKERFSAEFPKEGPSILRIQQVVRGDSAAYFCASSPPNRVDEQYFGPGTRLTVT.

This CDR3 reads CAWSVSGGSYEQYF. DNA for the CDR3: TGTGCCTGGAGCGTCTCGGGGGGCTCCTACGAGCAGTACTTC. The chain employs TRBV30 and TRBJ2-7, with 7 bases fitting TRBD2. Losses at the gene ends were 3 bases for V and 0 bases for J; bases not matched to a gene: 5. The CDR3 totals 14 residues. Looked up from germline, CDR1 is GTSNPN and CDR2 is SVGIG (reference sequence).

The J gene is TRBJ1-4, the V gene TRBV4-2; 8 bases map to TRBD1. The CDR3 is made up of 16 amino acids. J lost 5 bases, V lost 3 bases, and 8 bases had no gene match. Germline V gene sequence: CDR1 LGHNA, CDR2 YNFKEQ. The DNA for the CDR3 is TGTGCCAGCAGCCAGGAAGGACAGGGACGAAATGAAAAACTGTTTTTT. Translating gives CASSQEGQGRNEKLFF.

The rearrangement joins TRBV6-6 to TRBJ1-1; D remains unclear. The CDR3 length is 13 residues. Germline V CDR1 and CDR2: MNHNY, SVGAGI (reference sequence). The V end lost 3 bases, the J end lost 1 base, and 6 bases lay between the germline ends. The CDR3 region has the DNA TGTGCCAGCAGTTATACTAGGAACACTGAAGCTTTCTTT. Encoded protein: CASSYTRNTEAFF.